This TCR beta chain came from a study of T cells after yellow fever vaccination. On the study more broadly: Preparation of fractions with low cell numbers was performed using SMART-Seq v4 Ultra Low Input.

General observations from the study: Booster sampling recovered most clones from primary vaccination (96% CD4, around 88% CD8). FACS-sorted repertoires could harbor abundant contaminating bulk-population clonotypes.

By 5'RACE template switching, TCR cDNA was produced, with a universal primer site and UMIs added in the process. TCRdb analysed the 5' RACE reads with MiXCR anew, one entry per CDR3 protein. The table records a few hundred thousand distinct CDR3 sequences, approximately 10% of them present only once. On this clonotype: Its target is not known.

The sequence derives from a young man who received the YFV17D yellow fever vaccine. Source: CD4+ T cells sorted from PBMCs, taken 5 days after the yellow fever booster vaccination.

The CDR3: CATSDLARQGNYGYTF. In DNA, the CDR3 is TGTGCCACCAGTGATTTAGCCAGGCAAGGAAACTATGGCTACACCTTC. V usage is TRBV24-1 and J usage is TRBJ1-2, with unresolved D. Trimming removed 1 base from V and 2 bases from J, with 13 bases in between. This CDR3 region has 16 residues. CDR1 is KGHDR and CDR2 is SFDVKD in the germline V gene.